The T cell receptor beta chain under discussion was sequenced for a study of beta chain features in type 1 diabetes (dated by TCRdb to 2016 to 2019). About the full investigation: Patients and healthy donors did not differ in mean age, gender distribution, total cell number or subset yield. The study compared the TCRB repertoires of sorted circulating CD4+ T cell subsets in recently diagnosed type 1 diabetes patients with those in matched healthy donors. A total of over 90,000,000 sorted cells were examined across all samples, and a strong correlation was observed between cell number per subset and RNA yield. Regulatory and stem cell-like memory subsets were obtained from only 8 patients and about eight healthy donors, while naive and central memory subsets were obtained from all 30 or so donors. Results and caveats for the whole study, not just this receptor: Shorter templates might be favored by PCR, yet because patient and control samples were amplified and corrected together, any such skew would affect both groups equally. Type 1 diabetes patients showed a moderate but significant shortening of TCRB CDR3 length in all four CD4+ subsets. Naive, central memory and regulatory TCRB repertoires appeared to be more similar among patients than among healthy donors. HLA sub-analyses involved small numbers of individuals, so any influence of HLA type on TCRB rearrangement remained unresolved. At VDJ recombination sites, patients with type 1 diabetes made fewer insertions and deleted more nucleotides, a pattern implying thymic rearrangement abnormalities. Because cDNA was sequenced instead of genomic DNA, highly expressing activated cells could be over-represented, though the groups showed no difference in activation or CD3 levels.

From a lookup of the germline V gene (reference sequence), CDR1 and CDR2 are SGHNT and YYREEE. V and J are trimmed by 5 bases and 6 bases, and the gene matches miss 9 bases of the junction. The CDR3 measures 14 amino acids from cysteine to phenylalanine. Of all the DNA, just the CDR3 is kept, 42 bases in frame from base 1. Concerning this clone itself: The specificity of this receptor is unknown. It has no much larger one-base neighbor in the sample; base qualities were not kept.

The High Capacity cDNA Reverse Transcription Kit was used to reverse transcribe all of the isolated RNA, meaning that expressed TCRB transcripts were what got sequenced. Naive, central memory and regulatory T cell samples underwent deep immunoSEQ sequencing, averaging roughly 3.3 million total reads per sample. Sorted cells were lysed in RLT buffer and RNA was extracted with DNase-treated RNeasy Micro or Mini kits, depending on cell number. Each cell subset was processed on its own to prevent cross-contamination, while patient and healthy donor samples were processed together. The immunoSEQ multiplex PCR was used to amplify TCRB sequences from cDNA, yielding 87-bp fragments that span the CDR3 region. Amplicons were sequenced on the Illumina HiSeq platform. The study's own analysis went as follows. PCR bias was corrected computationally using synthetic template baselines, and reads within Hamming distance 2 were collapsed, with unmergeable singletons discarded. By aligning reads against IMGT, V, D and J genes, CDR3 length, and insertions or deletions at six rearrangement sites were assigned. Within each subset, clonotype counts were normalized to sorted cell number, and only after that were true diversity and Gini coefficients computed with the tcR R package. Repertoire sharing was quantified using the overlap coefficient calculated on TCRB nucleotide sequences. Out-of-frame TCRB sequences from naive cells were analyzed as a proxy for the pre-selection repertoire. TCRdb re-hosts the immuneACCESS table, in-frame sequences only. Its copies lack some clones; in the studies checked, an unresolved V gene accounts for under half of them, and the cause for the rest is not known. V, J and clone size derive from that table, while D and trimming were established from the DNA sequence. The sample contains 200,000 to 300,000 clones, over 20% of them found a single time. The top ten constitute 0.028% of the sample.

Each donor gave one peripheral blood draw, about 110 mL on average, collected into heparinised tubes. A BD FACSAria II and a panel including CD45RO, CCR7, CD25, CD127, CD95 and CD27 were used to sort naive, central memory, regulatory and stem cell-like memory CD4+ T cells. Every sorted population had a purity above 95%. PBMCs were isolated right away by Lymphoprep density gradient centrifugation and were stained directly, without culture. Samples were stained and sorted in pairs, with one healthy donor and one patient per experiment, so that batch effects were minimized. The specimen was naive CD4+ T cells from blood. This specimen's cell subset or site label, per the study, means: true naive CD4+ T cells. The sequence joins TRBV5-4 to TRBJ2-7; 9 bases in between match TRBD1. This TCR was recovered from a woman between 40 and 50 years old with type 1 diabetes. The CDR3 protein sequence reads: CASSHRGQEGEQYF. The DNA sequence reads TGTGCCAGCAGTCACAGGGGGCAGGAGGGCGAGCAGTACTTC.